Listed here are 11 T cell receptor beta chains from one sample, sequenced in a study of cytomegalovirus exposure and HLA in healthy donors (dated by TCRdb to 2017 to 2019). Libraries were constructed by the immunoSEQ multiplex PCR assay. The source is immuneACCESS, and TCRdb retained only in-frame sequences with V and J called. Part of the clones is not carried over; for the studies checked, unresolved V genes explain less than half of this, and the remainder is unexplained. This sample gives about 220,000 clones in total; roughly 88% of them show up just once. The ten largest clones add up to 11% to 15% of the sample. The sequencing sample was made of PBMCs. The source is a woman in her twenties or thirties in good health and CMV-seropositive.

This chain joins TRBV6-5 and TRBJ1-2; TRBD1 might be the D (5 bases). The CDR3 runs 15 residues. Germline CDR1 reads MNHEY; CDR2 reads SVGAGI. The V gene lost 0 bases and the J gene lost 4 bases, with 12 bases spanning the gap. The CDR3 region has the DNA TGTGCCAGCAGTTACTCGGCAGGGACCATCTATGGCTACACCTTC. It codes for CASSYSAGTIYGYTF.

This rearrangement joins TRBV27 to TRBJ2-5; the D is unclear. CDR3 length: 14 amino acids. The germline CDR1 and CDR2 sequences are MNHEY and SMNVEV (reference sequence). V was trimmed by 2 bases and J by 2 bases, leaving 9 bases between them. As DNA, the CDR3 is TGTGCCAGCAGTTTAAACGGGCTACAAGAGACCCAGTACTTC. Protein sequence: CASSLNGLQETQYF.

The chain couples TRBV7-2 to TRBJ2-3; possibly TRBD2 for D (5 bases). The V and J ends lost 1 base and 1 base respectively, with 9 bases between them. CDR1 is SGHTA, CDR2 FQGNSA, per germline. The CDR3 extends over 15 amino acids. The CDR3 sequence: CASSLVDYGTDTQYF. The CDR3, as DNA: TGTGCCAGCAGCTTAGTCGACTACGGCACAGATACGCAGTATTTT.

V gene TRBV29-1 combines with J gene TRBJ1-1; D is uncertain. With 3 bases removed from V and 0 bases from J, the gap between germline ends came to 14 bases. The CDR3 sequence is 15 residues long. The germline V gene has CDR1 SQVTM and CDR2 ANQGSEA. The CDR3 sequence is CSVDDGKKLNTEAFF. For the CDR3, the DNA is TGCAGCGTTGACGACGGGAAAAAGTTGAACACTGAAGCTTTCTTT.

The genes are TRBV18 and TRBJ2-5; D ambiguous. This CDR3 has 13 amino acids. Per the germline V gene, CDR1 is KGHSH and CDR2 is LQKENI. V dropped 3 bases and J dropped 4 bases, with 9 bases sitting between them. CDR3 loop: CASSPGNRETQYF. The CDR3 DNA follows: TGTGCCAGCTCACCGGGTAACAGAGAGACCCAGTACTTC.

J is TRBJ2-1 and V is TRBV30; D is unclear. This CDR3 spans 12 amino acids. CDR1 and CDR2 (germline): GTSNPN, SVGIG (reference sequence). Between the trimmed V and J ends, which lost 2 bases and 13 bases, there was a span of 15 bases. The DNA of the CDR3 is TGTGCCTGGAGTTTGGGTGGAAGTGGTCAGTTCTTC. This translates into CAWSLGGSGQFF.

The V and J genes are TRBV29-1 and TRBJ1-4; unclear D gene. This CDR3 comprises 14 residues. CDR1 SQVTM and CDR2 ANQGSEA come from the germline V gene. The CDR3 DNA is TGCAGTGTTTTTGTTGAGAACCTGACGGAAAAACTGTTTTTT. This sequence encodes CSVFVENLTEKLFF.

The chain recombines TRBV29-1 with TRBJ1-1, with D unclear. Germline V CDR1 and CDR2: SQVTM, ANQGSEA. The CDR3 consists of 10 residues. V lost 4 bases to trimming and J lost 7 bases, with 7 bases between them. CDR3 in amino acids: CSVGGNEAFF. The CDR3 DNA reads as TGCAGCGTTGGTGGGAATGAAGCTTTCTTT.

This chain uses TRBV29-1 with TRBJ2-2; 8 bases are a match to TRBD1. Germline V gene data show CDR1 as SQVTM and CDR2 as ANQGSEA. The CDR3 totals 14 residues. V lost 2 bases and J lost 7; bases outside the gene matches: 6. CDR3 DNA sequence: TGCAGCGTTGAAAAGACAGGGGCATACGGGGAGCTGTTTTTT. Protein product: CSVEKTGAYGELFF.

This chain connects TRBV30 to TRBJ1-2; the D gene is possibly TRBD1 (5 bases). V lost 1 base and J lost 2, with 11 bases in between. Germline V gives CDR1 GTSNPN, CDR2 SVGIG (reference sequence). The length of the CDR3 is 14 residues. DNA for the CDR3: TGTGCCTGGAGTGAAGGGGCTGGGAACTATGGCTACACCTTC. This sequence encodes CAWSEGAGNYGYTF.

CDR3 coding DNA: TGTGCCAGCGTCGGGGGGCTGTACGAGCAGTACTTC. The encoded protein is CASVGGLYEQYF. This chain joins TRBV6-1 and TRBJ2-7, with D possibly TRBD2 on 7 matching bases. CDR3 length equals 12 residues. V lost 8 bases to trimming and J lost 4 bases, with 12 bases between them. Germline assignment: CDR1 MNHNS and CDR2 SASEGT.